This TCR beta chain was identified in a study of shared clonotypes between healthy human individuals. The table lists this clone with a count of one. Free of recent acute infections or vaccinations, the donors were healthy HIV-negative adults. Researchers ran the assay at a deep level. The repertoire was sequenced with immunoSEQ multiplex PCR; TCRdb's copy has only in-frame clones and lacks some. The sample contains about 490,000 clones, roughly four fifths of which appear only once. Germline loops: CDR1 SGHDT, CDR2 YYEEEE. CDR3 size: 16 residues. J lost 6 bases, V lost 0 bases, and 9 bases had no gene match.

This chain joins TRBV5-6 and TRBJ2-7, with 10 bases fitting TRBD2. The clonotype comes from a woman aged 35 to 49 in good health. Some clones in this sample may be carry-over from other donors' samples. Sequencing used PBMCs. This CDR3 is CASSLAPSGSRGEQYF. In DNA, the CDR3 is TGTGCCAGCAGCTTGGCTCCTAGCGGGAGTCGAGGCGAGCAGTACTTC.